This TCR beta chain was identified during a study of control samples from healthy donors and cancer patients. Method: immunoSEQ multiplex PCR; TCRdb's copy keeps in-frame clones and lacks some. The data contain approximately 86,000 clones, approximately 95% of them singletons. Germline-derived CDR1 and CDR2 are SGHNT and YENEEA. This CDR3 has 16 residues. The V gene lost 5 bases and the J gene lost 0 bases, with 14 bases spanning the gap. The sequenced sample consisted of blood. This chain links TRBV11-3 with TRBJ1-3; D remains ambiguous. The sequence was obtained from a woman aged 30 to 39 in good health. In DNA, the CDR3 is TGTGCCAGCAGCCCGGAGTATGGGTTCTCTGGAAACACCATATATTTT. Translating it yields CASSPEYGFSGNTIYF. Looking up the rest from reference TRBV11-3 and TRBJ1-3 gives the full variable domain: EAGVVQSPRYKIIEKKQPVAFWCNPISGHNTLYWYLQNLGQGPELLIRYENEEAVDDSQLPKDRFSAERLKGVDSTLKIQPAELGDSAVYLCASSPEYGFSGNTIYFGEGSWLTVV.